The 11 T cell receptor beta chains below were found in one sample sequenced in a study of blood T cell repertoires in COVID-19 (dated by TCRdb to the early 2020s). The protocol used for the library was the immunoSEQ multiplex PCR assay. TCRdb re-hosts the immuneACCESS table, in-frame sequences only. Its copies lack some clones; in the studies checked, an unresolved V gene accounts for under half of them, and the cause for the rest is not known. Counted in this sample were 200,000 or so clones; about 89% of them appeared once. The ten biggest clones cover under 7% of the sample. The sequencing input was peripheral blood. These receptors were taken from a man in his 60s who had recovered from COVID-19.

The chain uses TRBV19 and TRBJ2-2; weak D call: TRBD2 (7 bases). Germline V gives CDR1 LNHDA, CDR2 SQIVND (reference sequence). The CDR3 sequence is 14 residues long. The V and J ends lost 9 bases and 5 bases respectively, with 16 bases between them. Here the CDR3 reads CASTGRAGTGELFF. The CDR3, as DNA: TGTGCCAGCACAGGGAGGGCGGGGACCGGGGAGCTGTTTTTT.

J is TRBJ2-2 and V is TRBV19, with 11 bases matching TRBD2. Unmatched junction bases numbered 5, after V lost 4 bases and J lost 1 base. Germline-derived CDR1 and CDR2 are LNHDA and SQIVND (reference sequence). The CDR3 is 17 amino acids. CDR3 protein: CASSTKGLAVNTGELFF. For the CDR3, the DNA is TGTGCCAGTAGTACTAAGGGACTAGCGGTGAACACCGGGGAGCTGTTTTTT.

The J gene is TRBJ1-5, the V gene TRBV6-5, with D unresolved. This CDR3 is built from 13 residues. V lost 5 bases and J 4 bases, leaving 9 bases between the germline ends. In germline, CDR1 is MNHEY, CDR2 SVGAGI. For the CDR3, the DNA is TGTGCCAGCAGTAGCGTAGGAAATCAGCCCCAGCATTTT. Its translation is CASSSVGNQPQHF.

This clone showed up just once. The rearrangement uses TRBV30 and TRBJ2-7; D is possibly TRBD1 (6 bases). V lost 3 bases, J lost 0 bases, and 18 bases lay in between. CDR3 size: 16 residues. Germline CDR1 is GTSNPN and CDR2 is SVGIG (reference sequence). The CDR3 loop reads CAWSTSYRVLSYEQYF. The DNA of the CDR3 is TGTGCCTGGAGCACTTCCTACAGGGTACTCTCCTACGAGCAGTACTTC.

The J gene is TRBJ2-3, the V gene TRBV27, with 12 bases lining up with TRBD2. The trim removed 3 bases at V and 3 bases at J, leaving 10 bases unmatched. Per the germline V gene, CDR1 is MNHEY and CDR2 is SMNVEV (reference sequence). This CDR3 has 18 residues. Here the CDR3 reads CASSFRTSGESGTDTQYF. CDR3 in DNA: TGTGCCAGCAGTTTTAGGACTAGCGGGGAGTCGGGTACAGATACGCAGTATTTT.

The J gene is TRBJ2-1, the V gene TRBV27; TRBD1 is a possible D gene (6 bases). The germline V gene has CDR1 MNHEY and CDR2 SMNVEV (reference sequence). The length of the CDR3 is 14 residues. V was pared by 5 bases and J by 5 bases, with 13 bases between. The CDR3 protein is CASSRQEINNEQFF. Here the CDR3 DNA reads TGTGCCAGCAGTCGACAGGAGATAAACAATGAGCAGTTCTTC.

The chain links TRBV20-1 to TRBJ1-2; 8 bases are a match to TRBD1. Germline V gene lookup returns CDR1 DFQATT and CDR2 SNEGSKA (reference sequence). CDR3 length: 11 amino acids. V was clipped by 8 bases and J by 6 bases; unmatched bases: 5. The CDR3 spells CSSTGEDGYTF. DNA of the CDR3: TGCAGTTCGACAGGGGAGGATGGCTACACCTTC.

This chain connects TRBV5-6 to TRBJ1-1; D is undetermined. Germline CDR1 and CDR2: SGHDT and YYEEEE. Trimming took off 5 bases at V and 0 bases at J, with 11 bases between the two ends. CDR3 length: 14 amino acids. This chain's CDR3 is CASRRRLMNTEAFF. The DNA of the CDR3 is TGTGCCAGCAGGCGGCGTCTTATGAACACTGAAGCTTTCTTT.

The J gene is TRBJ2-5, the V gene TRBV6-2 or TRBV6-3; 12 positions agree with TRBD2. The CDR3 length is 16 residues. The V and J ends lost 5 bases and 5 bases, in that order; junction bases with no gene match: 9. Germline CDR1 MNHEY, CDR2 SVGEGT. For the CDR3, the DNA is TGTGCCAGCAGTACCCGACTAGCGGGGGTCGACGAGACCCAGTACTTC. This codes for CASSTRLAGVDETQYF.

The rearrangement links TRBV2 to TRBJ1-6; 10 bases are a match to TRBD1. This CDR3 has 15 residues. CDR1 and CDR2 from the germline V gene are SNHLY and FYNNEI. With V trimmed by 6 bases and J by 6 bases, 5 bases remained unmatched. The CDR3 here is CASRGTGVGNSPLHF. CDR3 sequence (DNA): TGTGCCAGCAGAGGGACAGGGGTCGGTAATTCACCCCTCCACTTT.

This sequence joins TRBV9 and TRBJ2-7, with D possibly matching TRBD1 (6 bases). CDR3 size: 14 residues. Trimming took 4 bases from V and 4 from J, leaving 15 bases between them. Germline CDR1 is SGDLS and CDR2 is YYNGEE. The CDR3 sequence: CASSPTNRAYEQYF. The CDR3 nucleotides read TGTGCCAGCAGCCCGACGAACAGGGCGTACGAGCAGTACTTC.